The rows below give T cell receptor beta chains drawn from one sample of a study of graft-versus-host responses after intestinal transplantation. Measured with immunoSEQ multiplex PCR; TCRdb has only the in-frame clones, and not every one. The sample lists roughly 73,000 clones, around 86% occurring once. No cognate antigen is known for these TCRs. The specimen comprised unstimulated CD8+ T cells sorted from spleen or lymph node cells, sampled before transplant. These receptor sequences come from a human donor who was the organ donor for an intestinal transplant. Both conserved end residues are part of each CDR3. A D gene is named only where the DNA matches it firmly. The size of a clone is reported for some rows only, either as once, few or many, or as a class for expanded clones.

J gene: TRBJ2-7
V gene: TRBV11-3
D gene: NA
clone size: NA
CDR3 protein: CASSPSPFDEQYF
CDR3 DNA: TGTGCCAGCAGCCCCAGCCCTTTCGACGAGCAGTACTTC

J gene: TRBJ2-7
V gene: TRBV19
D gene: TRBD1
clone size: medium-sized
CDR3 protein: CASSIGTDYEQYF
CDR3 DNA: TGTGCCAGTAGTATCGGGACAGACTACGAGCAGTACTTC

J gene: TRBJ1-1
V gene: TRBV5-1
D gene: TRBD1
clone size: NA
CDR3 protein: CASSLAGTGWTEAFF
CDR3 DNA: TGCGCCAGCAGCTTGGCCGGGACAGGGTGGACTGAAGCTTTCTTT

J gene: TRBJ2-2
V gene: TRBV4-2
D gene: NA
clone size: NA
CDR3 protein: CASRGEGSGGELFF
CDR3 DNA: TGTGCCAGCAGAGGTGAGGGGTCCGGCGGGGAGCTGTTTTTT

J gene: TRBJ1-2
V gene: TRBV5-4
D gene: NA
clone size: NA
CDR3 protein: CASSLEREGSGYTF
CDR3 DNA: TGTGCCAGCAGCTTGGAGCGGGAGGGGAGTGGCTACACCTTC

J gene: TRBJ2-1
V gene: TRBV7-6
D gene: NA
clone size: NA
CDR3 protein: CASSLRGFSGHPDNEQFF
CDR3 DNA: TGTGCCAGCAGCTTGAGAGGGTTCAGCGGTCACCCGGACAATGAGCAGTTCTTC

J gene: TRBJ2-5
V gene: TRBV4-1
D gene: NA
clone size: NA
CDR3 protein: CASSRIGETQYF
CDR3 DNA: TGCGCCAGCAGCCGCATAGGGGAGACCCAGTACTTC

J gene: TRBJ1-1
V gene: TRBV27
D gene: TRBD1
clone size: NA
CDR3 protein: CASSLGQGALTEAFF
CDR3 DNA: TGTGCCAGCAGTTTGGGTCAGGGGGCCCTCACTGAAGCTTTCTTT

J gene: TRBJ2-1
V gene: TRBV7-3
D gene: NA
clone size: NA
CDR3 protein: CASSGYPTGLAKGEQFF
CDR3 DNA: TGTGCCAGCAGCGGCTACCCCACGGGGTTAGCTAAGGGGGAGCAGTTCTTC

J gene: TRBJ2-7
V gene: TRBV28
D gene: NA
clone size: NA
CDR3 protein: CASSYGVDYEQYF
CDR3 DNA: TGTGCCAGCAGTTATGGGGTGGACTACGAGCAGTACTTC

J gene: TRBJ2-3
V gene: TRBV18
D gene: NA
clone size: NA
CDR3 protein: CASSPPPKVSSMGDTQYF
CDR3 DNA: TGTGCCAGCTCACCACCTCCTAAGGTCTCAAGCATGGGGGATACGCAGTATTTT

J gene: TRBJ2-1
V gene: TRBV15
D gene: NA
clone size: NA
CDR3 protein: CATSRGTDAYYNEQFF
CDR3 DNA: TGTGCCACCAGCAGAGGTACAGATGCTTACTACAATGAGCAGTTCTTC

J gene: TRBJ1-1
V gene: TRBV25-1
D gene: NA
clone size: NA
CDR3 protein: CASSDGLADPLNTEAFF
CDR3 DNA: TGTGCCAGCAGTGATGGTCTGGCAGACCCCCTGAACACTGAAGCTTTCTTT

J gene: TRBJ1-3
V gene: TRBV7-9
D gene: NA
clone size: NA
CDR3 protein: CASSAGQNTIYF
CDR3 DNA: TGTGCCAGCAGCGCTGGACAGAACACCATATATTTT

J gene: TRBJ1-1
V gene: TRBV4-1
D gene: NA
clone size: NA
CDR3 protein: CASSQVSLKDADSNTEAFF
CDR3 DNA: TGCGCCAGCAGCCAAGTTTCTCTTAAGGACGCAGACTCGAACACTGAAGCTTTCTTT

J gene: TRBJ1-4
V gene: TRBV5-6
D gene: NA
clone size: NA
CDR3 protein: CASSLAQAINEKLFF
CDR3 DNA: TGTGCCAGCAGCTTGGCGCAAGCTATTAATGAAAAACTGTTTTTT

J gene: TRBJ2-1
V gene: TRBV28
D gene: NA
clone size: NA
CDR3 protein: CASSFGVNEQFF
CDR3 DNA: TGTGCCAGCAGTTTCGGGGTGAATGAGCAGTTCTTC

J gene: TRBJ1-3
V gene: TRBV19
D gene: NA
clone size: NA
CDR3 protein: CASSGRQSRNTIYF
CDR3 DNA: TGTGCCAGTAGTGGACGACAGTCGCGAAACACCATATATTTT

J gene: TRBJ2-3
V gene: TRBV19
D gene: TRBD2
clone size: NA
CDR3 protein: CASSPRGLAGEASTDTQYF
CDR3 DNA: TGTGCCAGTAGTCCGCGGGGACTAGCGGGCGAAGCTAGCACAGATACGCAGTATTTT

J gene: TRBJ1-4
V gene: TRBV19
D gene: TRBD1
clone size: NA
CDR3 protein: CASKDLPGQAIGKLFF
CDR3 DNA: TGTGCCAGTAAAGATCTGCCGGGACAGGCTATCGGAAAACTGTTTTTT

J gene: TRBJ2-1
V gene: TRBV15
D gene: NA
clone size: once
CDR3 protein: CATSPPGLGGNEQFF
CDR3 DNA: TGTGCCACCAGCCCCCCGGGCTTAGGGGGCAATGAGCAGTTCTTC

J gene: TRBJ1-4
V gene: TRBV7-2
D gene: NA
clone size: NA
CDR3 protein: CASSLSPPGEGKLFF
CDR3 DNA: TGTGCCAGCAGCTTAAGCCCCCCCGGGGAAGGAAAACTGTTTTTT

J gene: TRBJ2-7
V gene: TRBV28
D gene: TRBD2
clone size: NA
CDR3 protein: CASIKGPGRVHEQYF
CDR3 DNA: TGTGCCAGCATAAAAGGCCCCGGGAGGGTCCACGAGCAGTACTTC

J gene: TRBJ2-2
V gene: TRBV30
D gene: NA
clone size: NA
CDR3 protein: CAWSVGPHLGTGELFF
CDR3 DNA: TGTGCCTGGAGCGTCGGTCCGCACTTGGGCACCGGGGAGCTGTTTTTT

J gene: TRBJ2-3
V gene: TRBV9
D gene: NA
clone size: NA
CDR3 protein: CASSVGTGTYPDTQYF
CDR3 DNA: TGTGCCAGCAGCGTAGGAACAGGGACATACCCAGATACGCAGTATTTT

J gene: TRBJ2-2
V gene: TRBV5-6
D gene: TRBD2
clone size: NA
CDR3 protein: CASSVGGAYTGELFF
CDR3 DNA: TGTGCCAGCAGCGTGGGAGGGGCTTACACCGGGGAGCTGTTTTTT

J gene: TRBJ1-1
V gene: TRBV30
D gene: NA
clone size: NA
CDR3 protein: CAWVQGTNTEAFF
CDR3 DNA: TGTGCCTGGGTGCAGGGGACGAACACTGAAGCTTTCTTT

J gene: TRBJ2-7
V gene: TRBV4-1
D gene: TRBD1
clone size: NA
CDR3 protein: CASAPKTGVYEQYF
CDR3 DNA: TGCGCCAGCGCACCCAAAACAGGGGTCTACGAGCAGTACTTC

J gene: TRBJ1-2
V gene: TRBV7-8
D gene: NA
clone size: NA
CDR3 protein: CASSLMRHTGYTF
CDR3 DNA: TGTGCCAGCAGCTTAATGCGGCACACTGGCTACACCTTC

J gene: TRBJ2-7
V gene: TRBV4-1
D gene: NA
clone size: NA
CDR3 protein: CASSHGGQASYEQYF
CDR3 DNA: TGCGCCAGCAGCCATGGGGGGCAGGCATCCTACGAGCAGTACTTC

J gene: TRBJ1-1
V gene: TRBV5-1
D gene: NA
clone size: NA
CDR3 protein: CASSLFRWTPARAFF
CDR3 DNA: TGCGCCAGCAGCTTGTTTAGATGGACACCAGCACGGGCTTTCTTT

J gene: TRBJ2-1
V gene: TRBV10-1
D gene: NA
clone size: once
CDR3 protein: CASSPGPSNDQFF
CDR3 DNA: TGCGCCAGCAGTCCAGGACCAAGCAATGATCAGTTCTTC

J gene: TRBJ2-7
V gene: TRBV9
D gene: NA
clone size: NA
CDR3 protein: CASSTRAGTDAYEQYF
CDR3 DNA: TGTGCCAGCAGCACTCGGGCGGGGACAGACGCCTACGAGCAGTACTTC

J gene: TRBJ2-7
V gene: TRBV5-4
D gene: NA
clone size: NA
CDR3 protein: CASSWGRNSYEQYF
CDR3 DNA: TGTGCCAGCAGCTGGGGACGGAACTCCTACGAGCAGTACTTC

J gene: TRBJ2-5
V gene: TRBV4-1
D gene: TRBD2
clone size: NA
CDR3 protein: CASSQVGGEETQYF
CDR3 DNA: TGCGCCAGCAGCCAAGTTGGGGGGGAAGAGACCCAGTACTTC

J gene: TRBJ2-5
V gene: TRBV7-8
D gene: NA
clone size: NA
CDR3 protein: CASSGADREAQETQYF
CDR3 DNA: TGTGCCAGCAGCGGAGCCGATAGAGAAGCACAAGAGACCCAGTACTTC

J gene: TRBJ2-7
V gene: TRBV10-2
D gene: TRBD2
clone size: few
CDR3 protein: CASSDSGYSYEQYF
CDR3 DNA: TGCGCCAGCAGTGATAGCGGGTACTCCTACGAGCAGTACTTC

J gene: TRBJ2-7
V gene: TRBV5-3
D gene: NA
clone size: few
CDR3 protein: CASGKDSYEQYF
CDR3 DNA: TGTGCCAGCGGGAAAGACAGCTACGAGCAGTACTTC

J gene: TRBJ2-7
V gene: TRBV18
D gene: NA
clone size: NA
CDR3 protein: CASSPASSYEQYF
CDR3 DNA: TGTGCCAGCTCACCCGCCTCTTCCTACGAGCAGTACTTC

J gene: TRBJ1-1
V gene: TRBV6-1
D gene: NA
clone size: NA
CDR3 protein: CASRAGYTEAFF
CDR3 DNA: TGTGCCAGCAGAGCAGGTTACACTGAAGCTTTCTTT